The next 2 T cell receptor beta chains were all read from a single sample in a study of T-cell memory formation after mild COVID-19. MiXCR was run by TCRdb on the 5' RACE reads, yielding one entry per CDR3 protein. The sample contains 280,000 or so distinct CDR3 sequences, 15% to 20% of which appear only once. What was sequenced was PBMCs or a T cell subset sorted from them (not recorded which). These receptors were taken from a man in his late teens or twenties who had mild COVID-19 (a few samples of this study predate the infection). Cell type and time point are not known.

CDR3 sequence (DNA): TGTGCCAGCAGCTTTGACAATTCCGACATTCAGTACTTC. Protein: CASSFDNSDIQYF. The chain recombines TRBV7-9 with TRBJ2-4; D call uncertain. Germline assignment: CDR1 SEHNR and CDR2 FQNEAQ (reference sequence). This CDR3 has 13 amino acids. V gave up 3 bases and J gave up 8 bases, with 11 bases separating them.

V and J are TRBV2 and TRBJ2-7; maybe TRBD1 (6 bases). This CDR3 has 13 amino acids. Germline CDR1 reads SNHLY; CDR2 reads FYNNEI. Trimming pared 7 bases from V and 1 base from J, leaving 11 bases between. The CDR3 nucleotides are TGTGCCAGCAACTGGGACACATCCTACGAGCAGTACGTC. This gives the protein CASNWDTSYEQYV.